This T cell receptor beta chain was sequenced for a study of metastatic and nonmetastatic thyroid tumors. In the study overall: Repertoire comparisons spanned blood and tumor or nodule tissue from malignant and benign thyroid patients.

Among the patients, none had received any treatment before thyroid surgery. Per the authors' pipeline: The study took CDR3 differences across clinicopathological groups and made a distant-metastasis classifier for papillary thyroid cancer from them. With MiXCR, TCRdb called clones anew from the PCR reads. The V and J calls come from TCRdb's annotation, not from the publication. The sample contains some 16,000 clones, around a third of which appear only once. This clone was seen many times. Input material: tumor tissue. This TCR came from a male donor with papillary thyroid cancer or a benign thyroid nodule (not recorded which). Some clones in this sample may be carry-over from other donors' samples.

The CDR3: CASRTGVHEQYF. In DNA, the CDR3 is TGTGCCAGTAGGACAGGGGTCCACGAGCAGTACTTC. The J gene is TRBJ2-7, the V gene TRBV6-1; 9 bases are shared with TRBD1. Trimming removed 9 bases from V and 5 bases from J; junction bases left unmatched: 5. This CDR3 has 12 residues. Per the germline V gene, CDR1 is MNHNS and CDR2 is SASEGT.